Below, 11 T cell receptor beta chains from the same sample are listed, as sequenced in a study of blood T cell repertoires in COVID-19. Only in-frame clones appear in the TCRdb table, and some are missing; sequencing was by immunoSEQ multiplex PCR. Here the sample spans around 110,000 clones, just over 90% being singletons. Sequencing input: peripheral blood. Receptors originate from a human donor with active COVID-19. The donor label of this sample is uncertain.

CDR3 DNA: TGTGCCAGTAGTACAGGAAACTCTGCAACTAATGAAAAACTGTTTTTT. Translating gives CASSTGNSATNEKLFF. The V gene is TRBV19, the J gene TRBJ1-4; D is unclear. In germline, CDR1 is LNHDA, CDR2 SQIVND (reference sequence). Between the trimmed V and J ends, which lost 4 bases and 0 bases, there was a span of 12 bases. This CDR3 has 16 residues.

This chain uses TRBV6-6 with TRBJ1-6; D not certain. This CDR3 contains 13 residues. Germline loops: CDR1 MNHNY, CDR2 SVGAGI (reference sequence). V was clipped by 0 bases and J by 8 bases, with 5 bases between them. The DNA of the CDR3 is TGTGCCAGCAGTTACTCCGGTGATTCACCCCTCCACTTT. Translated: CASSYSGDSPLHF.

This chain joins TRBV7-6 and TRBJ1-4; 7 bases are shared with TRBD1. Germline CDR1 reads SGHVS; CDR2 reads FNYEAQ. V lost 1 base and J lost 8; bases outside the gene matches: 10. The CDR3 has 16 amino acids. CDR3 sequence reads: CASSLEIPSGGEKLFF. The CDR3 DNA sequence: TGTGCCAGCAGCTTAGAAATTCCTTCAGGGGGGGAAAAACTGTTTTTT.

The chain uses TRBV6-5 and TRBJ2-7, with TRBD1 matching over 7 bases. Germline V gene lookup returns CDR1 MNHEY and CDR2 SVGAGI. This CDR3 contains 13 residues. The junction had 8 bases not matched to a gene; V was cut back by 10 bases and J by 2 bases. The CDR3 protein is CATLPGQTYEQYF. The DNA for the CDR3 is TGTGCCACCCTTCCGGGACAGACCTACGAGCAGTACTTC.

The V and J genes are TRBV3-1 (or the pseudogene TRBV3-2) and TRBJ1-2; maybe TRBD1 (6 bases). The CDR3 is 18 amino acids. Germline lookup yields CDR1 LGHDT and CDR2 YNNKEL (reference sequence). Deletions cut 1 base from V and 3 bases from J, with 21 bases between. The CDR3 nucleotides read TGTGCCAGCAGCCAAGTTACAGGGTATGTCGTAGCCTACTATGGCTACACCTTC. As protein: CASSQVTGYVVAYYGYTF.

This chain links TRBV6-1 with TRBJ1-5, with D maybe TRBD1 (6 bases). The V and J ends lost 7 bases and 5 bases respectively, with 15 bases between them. Germline V gene lookup returns CDR1 MNHNS and CDR2 SASEGT. The CDR3 runs 14 residues. CDR3 in amino acids: CASTHRDKHQPQHF. CDR3 bases: TGTGCCAGCACCCACCGGGACAAGCATCAGCCCCAGCATTTT.

The chain employs TRBV6-4 and TRBJ2-2; TRBD1 aligns across 8 bases. Germline V CDR1 and CDR2: MRHNA, SNTAGT. This CDR3 has 16 residues. Germline trimming cut 4 bases from V and 2 bases from J; bases unmatched to any gene: 6. The CDR3, as DNA: TGTGCCAGCAGTGTATTAGGGACAGGAAACACCGGGGAGCTGTTTTTT. Translation gives CASSVLGTGNTGELFF.

Written as DNA, the CDR3 is TGTGCCAGCACACCGACAGGGGGCAATGAAAAACTGTTTTTT. As protein: CASTPTGGNEKLFF. The V and J genes are TRBV27 and TRBJ1-4, with 10 nucleotides matching TRBD1. The J segment lost 5 bases and the V segment lost 7 bases, leaving 4 bases of the junction unmatched. Per the germline V gene, CDR1 is MNHEY and CDR2 is SMNVEV (reference sequence). The CDR3 length is 14 residues.

This clone occurred a few times. The genes are TRBV6-6 and TRBJ1-2; D is uncertain. The germline V and J ends were trimmed by 0 bases and 6 bases, with 11 bases remaining between them. CDR1 and CDR2 from the germline V gene are MNHNY and SVGAGI (reference sequence). This CDR3 is built from 14 residues. In DNA form, the CDR3 reads TGTGCCAGCAGTTACTCGTCGAGAGTAGATGGCTACACCTTC. Translating gives CASSYSSRVDGYTF.

This chain joins TRBV5-4 and TRBJ2-3; TRBD2 might be the D (6 bases). Germline CDR1 and CDR2: SGHNT and YYREEE (reference sequence). This CDR3 region has 13 residues. The germline V and J ends were trimmed by 0 bases and 4 bases, with 6 bases remaining between them. CDR3 sequence reads: CASSLGGADTQYF. Here the CDR3 DNA reads TGTGCCAGCAGCTTGGGGGGGGCAGATACGCAGTATTTT. Filled out from reference TRBV5-4 and TRBJ2-3, the complete variable domain reads ETGVTQSPTHLIKTRGQQVTLRCSSQSGHNTVSWYQQALGQGPQFIFQYYREEENGRGNFPPRFSGLQFPNYSSELNVNALELDDSALYLCASSLGGADTQYFGPGTRLTVL.

This clone was counted a single time. The CDR3 region is CASSKRTGCVYTF. CDR3 nucleotide sequence: TGTGCCAGCAGCAAAAGGACAGGGTGTGTCTACACCTTC. The rearrangement joins TRBV21-1 to TRBJ1-2; TRBD1, the table's D call, was not compared with the DNA. TRBV21-1 is an annotated pseudogene. This CDR3 has 13 amino acids.